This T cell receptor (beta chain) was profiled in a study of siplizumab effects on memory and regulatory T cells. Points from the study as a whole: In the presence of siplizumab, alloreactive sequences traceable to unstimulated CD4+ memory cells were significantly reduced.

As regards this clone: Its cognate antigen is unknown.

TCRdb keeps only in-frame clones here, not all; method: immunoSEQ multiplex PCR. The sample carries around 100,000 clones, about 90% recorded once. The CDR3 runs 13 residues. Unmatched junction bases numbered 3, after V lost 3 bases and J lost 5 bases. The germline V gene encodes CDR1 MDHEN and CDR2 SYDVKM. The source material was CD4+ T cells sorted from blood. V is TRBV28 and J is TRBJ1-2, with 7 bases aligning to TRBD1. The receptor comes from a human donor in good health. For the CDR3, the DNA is TGTGCCAGCAGTTTGCTGGGACAGTATGGCTACACCTTC. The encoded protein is CASSLLGQYGYTF.